The 9 T cell receptor beta chains below all came from one sample that was sequenced in a study of blood T cell repertoires in COVID-19. Assay used: immunoSEQ multiplex PCR; TCRdb lists only in-frame clones, some missing. The table includes about 70,000 clones, around 85% detected once. Source material: peripheral blood. These receptors were taken from a man aged 40-50 years with COVID-19, enrolled during active disease.

The chain carries TRBV4-1 and TRBJ2-3; D is unresolved. V was shortened by 1 base and J by 2 bases, with 4 bases between the two germline ends. Germline values: CDR1 MGHRA, CDR2 YSYEKL. CDR3 length: 13 amino acids. The CDR3 nucleotides read TGCGCCAGCAGCCAAGGACTCACAGATACGCAGTATTTT. Amino acids: CASSQGLTDTQYF.

The gene calls are TRBV2 and TRBJ1-4; D remains unclear. CDR3 size: 12 residues. Germline loops: CDR1 SNHLY, CDR2 FYNNEI. V lost 6 bases and J 0 bases, leaving 2 bases between the germline ends. Here the CDR3 DNA reads TGTGCCAGCAGCGCAACTAATGAAAAACTGTTTTTT. Translating it yields CASSATNEKLFF.

The gene calls are TRBV28 and TRBJ1-4, with D possibly matching TRBD1 (5 bases). V gave up 8 bases and J gave up 0 bases, with 10 bases separating them. CDR3 length equals 14 residues. CDR1 and CDR2 (germline): MDHEN, SYDVKM. As DNA, the CDR3 is TGTGCCAGCGTAGGACATACAACTAATGAAAAACTGTTTTTT. Its protein is CASVGHTTNEKLFF.

The chain couples TRBV30 to TRBJ1-5; TRBD1 is a possible D gene (5 bases). Deletions cut 1 base from V and 7 bases from J, with 11 bases between. Germline CDR1 reads GTSNPN; CDR2 reads SVGIG (reference sequence). CDR3 length equals 13 residues. The CDR3 reads CAWSAGLGQPQHF. CDR3 bases: TGTGCCTGGAGTGCAGGGTTGGGGCAGCCCCAGCATTTT.

This sequence joins TRBV11-2 and TRBJ1-6, with D tentatively TRBD1 (5 bases). Germline V gives CDR1 SGHAT, CDR2 FQNNGV. V was shortened by 0 bases and J by 2 bases, with 8 bases between the two germline ends. CDR3 size: 16 residues. The CDR3 DNA reads as TGTGCCAGCAGCTTAGACGGGGGACCCTATAATTCACCCCTCCACTTT. Translating gives CASSLDGGPYNSPLHF.

The J gene is TRBJ1-3, the V gene TRBV6-5, with 7 bases aligning to TRBD1. This CDR3 has 15 residues. Germline-derived CDR1 and CDR2 are MNHEY and SVGAGI. Trimming cost V 6 bases and J 4 bases; bases outside gene matches: 9. The CDR3 protein is CASSRGTDPGNTIYF. Here the CDR3 DNA reads TGTGCCAGCAGCCGGGGGACAGACCCCGGAAACACCATATATTTT.

The chain is built from TRBV29-1 and TRBJ1-2, with TRBD1 as a possible D gene (5 bases). Trimming removed 7 bases from V and 9 bases from J, with 15 bases in between. The CDR3 is made up of 11 amino acids. CDR1 and CDR2 (germline): SQVTM, ANQGSEA. The CDR3 coding sequence is TGCAGCGCAAACGCGGGGGACCGCTACACCTTC. This sequence encodes CSANAGDRYTF.

The V call is TRBV28, the J call TRBJ1-1; D is uncertain. Germline CDR1 and CDR2: MDHEN and SYDVKM. The CDR3 is 13 residues long. V was trimmed by 5 bases and J by 0 bases, leaving 7 bases between them. This CDR3 reads CASSPVVNTEAFF. CDR3 coding DNA: TGTGCCAGCAGTCCCGTAGTGAACACTGAAGCTTTCTTT.

This chain connects TRBV6-5 to TRBJ1-2; possibly TRBD1 for D (6 bases). CDR1 and CDR2 from the germline V gene are MNHEY and SVGAGI. The length of the CDR3 is 13 residues. The V end lost 8 bases, the J end lost 7 bases, and 17 bases lay between the germline ends. The CDR3 protein is CASRQDRNGGYTF. DNA of the CDR3: TGTGCCAGCCGACAGGACCGGAATGGTGGCTACACCTTC.